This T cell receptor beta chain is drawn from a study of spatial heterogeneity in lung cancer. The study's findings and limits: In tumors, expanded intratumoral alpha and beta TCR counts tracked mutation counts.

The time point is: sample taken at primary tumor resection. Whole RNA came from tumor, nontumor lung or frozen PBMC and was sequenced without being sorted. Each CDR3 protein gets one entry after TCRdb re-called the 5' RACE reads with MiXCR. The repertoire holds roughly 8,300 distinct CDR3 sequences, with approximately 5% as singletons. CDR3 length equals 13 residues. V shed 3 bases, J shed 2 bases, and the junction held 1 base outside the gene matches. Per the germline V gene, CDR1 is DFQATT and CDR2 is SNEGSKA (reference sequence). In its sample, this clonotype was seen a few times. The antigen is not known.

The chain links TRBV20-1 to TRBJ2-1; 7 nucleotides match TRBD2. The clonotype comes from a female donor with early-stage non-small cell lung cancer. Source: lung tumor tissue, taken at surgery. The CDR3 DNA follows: TGCAGTGCTAGCGGGGGGACCTACAATGAGCAGTTCTTC. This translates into CSASGGTYNEQFF.